Listed below are T cell receptor beta chains from one sample, sequenced in a study of cytotoxic CD8 clonotypes in ibrutinib-treated CLL. Profiling relied on immunoSEQ multiplex PCR, and the TCRdb table lists in-frame clones only, not all of them. The data hold 97,000 or so clones, with around 73% observed a single time. This specimen consisted of PBMCs, obtained after 12 months of ibrutinib treatment. The receptors originated from a human donor with chronic lymphocytic leukemia. The CDR3 runs from the conserved cysteine through the conserved F or W.

j_call v_call cdr3_aa
TRBJ1-6 TRBV19 CASRTGQGARTLHF
TRBJ1-4 TRBV7-9 CASSLGDSGKEKLFF
TRBJ1-2 TRBV30 CAWSQWEGYTF
TRBJ1-5 TRBV5-3 CARSPNSLYQPQHF
TRBJ2-1 TRBV6-5 CASSYSRGGLYNEQFF
TRBJ1-2 TRBV6-5 CASSYSVRADYGYTF
TRBJ2-6 TRBV5-1 CASSRTGSGANVLTF
TRBJ1-1 TRBV29-1 CSVLEGGTGEAFF
TRBJ1-4 TRBV28 CASSSGTGGGEKLFF
TRBJ2-5 TRBV18 CASSPVLEETQYF
TRBJ2-1 TRBV6-1 CASSVGGQGNEQFF
TRBJ1-1 TRBV29-1 CSVADVRNTEAFF
TRBJ1-2 TRBV9 CASSKGQSNYGYTF
TRBJ2-5 TRBV9 CASSVGSGTQETQYF
TRBJ2-1 TRBV10-2 CASSESLGSSRFF
TRBJ1-1 TRBV27 CASRTGQTMNTEAFF
TRBJ1-4 TRBV9 CASQTDRCRDEKLFF
TRBJ2-3 TRBV7-6 CASSFEADTQYF
TRBJ1-2 TRBV2 CASRPGGTNYGYTF
TRBJ2-3 TRBV27 CASSGGARFSLDTQYF
TRBJ2-7 TRBV28 CASSFQGAAYEQYF
TRBJ1-6 TRBV4-1 CASSQDTGPPNSPLHF
TRBJ2-7 TRBV7-9 CASGWTGFYEQYF
TRBJ2-5 TRBV7-2 CASSQLQETQYF
TRBJ2-5 TRBV28 CASSSVQETQYF
TRBJ2-7 TRBV7-2 CASSFRTVYEQYF
TRBJ2-5 TRBV5-1 CASSLSGGAETQYF
TRBJ2-7 TRBV7-9 CASSLYGYEQYF
TRBJ2-7 TRBV10-3 CAIRITEAADYEQYF
TRBJ2-3 TRBV5-6 CASSQWDRETDTQYF
TRBJ2-7 TRBV30 CAWRGRSDEQYF
TRBJ2-3 TRBV23-1 CASIKLPGTSYTDTQYF
TRBJ2-7 TRBV7-9 CASDQGYEQYF
TRBJ2-7 TRBV18 CASSPGSIRASVYEQYF
TRBJ1-4 TRBV28 CASSKPQGGEKLFF
TRBJ1-1 TRBV5-1 CASSAGTGRGEAFF
TRBJ2-7 TRBV15 CATSRGQGGYEQYF
TRBJ1-1 TRBV25-1 CASSERQARGAFF
TRBJ1-1 TRBV5-1 CASSWAGGRGTEAFF
TRBJ1-4 TRBV10-1 CASSGGVGGDNEKLFF
TRBJ2-7 TRBV23-1 CASSQRDEGEYF
TRBJ2-5 TRBV11-1 CASTKGSGGAEQETQYF
TRBJ2-7 TRBV6-4 CASSPGGSSYEQYF
TRBJ2-1 TRBV19 CASSLRGGGSYNEQFF
TRBJ1-2 TRBV19 CASRLLPRLNYGYTF
TRBJ2-2 TRBV4-3 CASSQELGELFF
TRBJ1-2 TRBV30 CAWSPGPGGGYTF
TRBJ1-3 TRBV6-6 CASSYSGTSGNTIYF
TRBJ2-5 TRBV9 CASSLGAGPQAQETQYF
TRBJ2-7 TRBV5-1 CATSSGGGWTYEQYF
TRBJ2-5 TRBV15 CATSRDPRGGRGETQYF
TRBJ2-7 TRBV27 CASSSLQGSRSYEQYF
TRBJ2-3 TRBV19 CASSITDTQYF
TRBJ2-3 TRBV6-4 CASSDEWTGADTQYF
TRBJ2-2 TRBV9 CASSALDLTLNTGELFF
TRBJ2-1 TRBV5-8 CASSWFPSGDNEQFF
TRBJ2-5 TRBV6-1 CASRALAGRQETQYF